This T cell receptor (beta chain) came from a study of cytomegalovirus exposure and HLA in healthy donors. Study summary: Findings of an earlier analysis included over 95 million unique TCR beta sequences from roughly 190 million T cells. Of roughly 400 genotyped donors, more than 75% clustered with self-reported Caucasian donors. Study outcomes and limitations: With high specificity and sensitivity, the classifier reportedly diagnosed cytomegalovirus status. A later analysis linked a missense variant in DCLRE1C to the trimming of TCR beta V and J genes.

The CDR3 length is 16 residues. V dropped 6 bases and J dropped 0; count of bases not matched to a gene: 8. Germline CDR1 and CDR2: LGHNA and YSLEER. This clone was detected a few times. Its antigen remains unknown. The PCR used 60 Vbeta and 13 Jbeta primers. Assay: immunoSEQ multiplex PCR; the TCRdb copy retains only in-frame clones and omits some. This sample carries under 130,000 clones, roughly 15% of them seen once, and the ten largest clones take more than 0.65%. The gene calls are TRBV4-3 and TRBJ1-3; 7 bases match TRBD1. Material for sequencing was PBMCs. This TCR was recovered from a female donor in good health and CMV-seronegative. The CDR3 nucleotides read TGCGCCAGCAGTTACGACAGGGCTTCCTCTGGAAACACCATATATTTT. It yields the protein CASSYDRASSGNTIYF.